The entry that follows covers one T cell receptor (beta chain) sequence. Its specificity is unknown. The V gene end was trimmed by 4 bases and the J gene end by 4 bases; junction bases not matched to a gene: 8. Germline V gives CDR1 MNHNY, CDR2 SVGAGI (reference sequence). The CDR3 runs 15 residues. Method: immunoSEQ multiplex PCR; TCRdb's copy keeps in-frame clones and lacks some. The sample lists under 130,000 clones; roughly nine tenths were seen once. This record belongs to a study of T cell responses to AZD1222 COVID-19 vaccine. Study-wide points: Mostly white British, mostly female donors; authors suggested clonal diversity may be underestimated.

This receptor was identified in an adult in good health. V is TRBV6-6 and J is TRBJ2-5, with TRBD2 matching 8 bases. The sequences come from peripheral blood, collected on day 0 of AZD1222 vaccination. The CDR3 protein is CASSSGGAVIETQYF. The CDR3 coding sequence is TGTGCCAGCAGTTCCGGGGGGGCCGTTATAGAGACCCAGTACTTC.